The entry below gives a single T cell receptor (beta chain) sequence along with its context. Its antigen remains unknown. The V gene's germline CDR1 is SGHAT and CDR2 FQNNGV. The CDR3 consists of 13 residues. With 4 bases clipped from V and 7 bases from J, the junction kept 4 bases outside the gene matches. The data originate from a study of OX40 agonist ivuxolimab in advanced cancers. Whole-study context: The patients got ivuxolimab, which is an agonistic anti-OX40 (CD134) antibody. Patients were treated with intravenous ivuxolimab, dosed at 0.01 to 10 mg/kg and infused every 2 weeks.

Profiling relied on immunoSEQ multiplex PCR, and the TCRdb table lists in-frame clones only, not all of them. The table has about 78,000 clones, roughly 92% seen once. Study-wide results and limits: The antigen specificity of the peripheral T cells (those that were expanded) was not determined. Compared with CD4+, CD8+ T cells on average had more expanded clones.

The chain has TRBV11-2 and TRBJ2-1; 7 bases line up with TRBD2. The specimen comprised CD4+ or CD8+ T cells sorted from blood, sampled in a trial of the OX40 agonist ivuxolimab. The sequence was obtained from an adult with an advanced solid tumor such as melanoma, head and neck, liver or kidney cancer. The CDR3 reads CASSSTRGNEQFF. The CDR3 DNA follows: TGTGCCAGCAGCTCGACGCGGGGGAATGAGCAGTTCTTC.